This T cell receptor (beta chain) derives from a study of neoadjuvant anti-PD-1 for oral cavity cancer. The study, taken as a whole, reports: Post-treatment tumors with larger preexisting clones showed more shrinkage.

There are 15 residues in the CDR3. Germline V CDR1 and CDR2: SGHRS, YFSETQ. V lost 4 bases to trimming and J lost 5 bases; unmatched junction nucleotides: 11. TCRdb keeps only in-frame clones here, not all; method: immunoSEQ multiplex PCR. Of under 6,000 clones in the sample, approximately 60% are singletons; the top ten hold 7.5% to 9.5%. Time point reported: after neoadjuvant nivolumab, at surgical resection. This clone appeared a few times. Its specificity is unknown. This rearrangement joins TRBV5-1 to TRBJ1-1; 7 nucleotides agree with TRBD1. The sequencing here drew on tumor tissue, taken after nivolumab (anti-PD-1) treatment. This receptor was taken from a person aged 35 to 85 with oral cavity squamous cell carcinoma. CDR3 amino acids: CASSRNRGVRTEAFF. The CDR3 DNA is TGCGCCAGCAGCCGGAACAGGGGTGTGAGGACTGAAGCTTTCTTT.